This entry lists 10 T cell receptor beta chains sequenced from one sample in a study of blood T cell repertoires in COVID-19. The method was immunoSEQ multiplex PCR; TCRdb's version includes in-frame clones alone and lacks a portion of them. Counted here are roughly 480,000 clones, about 88% occurring once; the ten biggest clones make up about 0.91%. Sequenced sample: peripheral blood. All receptors derive from a man between 18 and 35 years old with COVID-19, enrolled during active disease.

The J gene is TRBJ1-4, the V gene TRBV11-2; D is possibly TRBD1 (5 bases). The V gene lost 1 base and the J gene lost 8 bases, with 14 bases spanning the gap. The CDR3 is made up of 15 amino acids. CDR1 and CDR2 (germline): SGHAT, FQNNGV. Written as DNA, the CDR3 is TGTGCCAGCAGCTTAGTAGGGCAGGGAAACGAAAAACTGTTTTTT. It is translated as CASSLVGQGNEKLFF.

CDR3 DNA: TGTGCCAGCAGTTGGCGGGGGGGGAACACCGGGGAGCTGTTTTTT. This codes for CASSWRGGNTGELFF. This chain uses TRBV27 with TRBJ2-2; 9 bases agree with TRBD2. CDR3 size: 15 residues. Trimming took 4 bases from V and 1 from J; bases not matched to a gene: 1. Looked up from germline, CDR1 is MNHEY and CDR2 is SMNVEV (reference sequence).

This clone was picked up a small number of times. This chain connects TRBV3-1 (or the pseudogene TRBV3-2) to TRBJ2-1; 7 bases agree with TRBD2. The CDR3 runs to 16 residues. After removal of 4 bases from V and 5 bases from J, the junction contained 11 bases not matched to a gene. Per the germline V gene, CDR1 is LGHDT and CDR2 is YNNKEL (reference sequence). CDR3 region: CASSRFGAGDHNEQFF. The CDR3 bases are TGTGCCAGCAGCCGATTCGGGGCGGGGGATCACAATGAGCAGTTCTTC.

The rearrangement uses TRBV7-9 and TRBJ1-6; a weak D match, TRBD1 (5 bases). CDR1 and CDR2 (germline): SEHNR, FQNEAQ (reference sequence). V gave up 5 bases and J gave up 7 bases, with 18 bases separating them. The CDR3 sequence is 16 residues long. In nucleotides, the CDR3 is TGTGCCAGCAGCCCCGCTAACGTGGGGGGGAATTCACCCCTCCACTTT. Its translation is CASSPANVGGNSPLHF.

The CDR3 sequence: CATSERRDTGELFF. In DNA, the CDR3 is TGTGCCACCAGCGAGCGGAGGGATACCGGGGAGCTGTTTTTT. The chain combines TRBV15 with TRBJ2-2; weak D call: TRBD2 (6 bases). V was trimmed by 5 bases and J by 5 bases, leaving 12 bases between them. The CDR3 runs to 14 residues. Germline V lookup: CDR1 LNHNV, CDR2 YYDKDF (reference sequence).

The rearrangement links TRBV7-2 to TRBJ1-2, with 8 nucleotides matching TRBD1. The CDR3 extends over 14 amino acids. Germline assignment: CDR1 SGHTA and CDR2 FQGNSA. V shed 5 bases and J 1 base; nucleotides not matched to a gene: 3. The CDR3 protein is CASSVQGVNYGYTF. Written as DNA, the CDR3 is TGTGCCAGCAGCGTACAGGGGGTTAACTATGGCTACACCTTC.

The rearrangement links TRBV28 to TRBJ2-7, with 9 bases fitting TRBD2. Per the germline V gene, CDR1 is MDHEN and CDR2 is SYDVKM. V shed 1 base and J 5 bases; nucleotides not matched to a gene: 9. The CDR3 loop spans 16 amino acids. CDR3 amino acids: CASSLFSVAGANEQYF. The CDR3 DNA reads as TGTGCCAGCAGTTTATTTTCTGTAGCGGGAGCGAACGAGCAGTACTTC.

This chain connects TRBV7-2 to TRBJ2-5; 8 bases agree with TRBD2. V lost 4 bases to trimming and J lost 3 bases; unmatched junction nucleotides: 7. The CDR3 runs to 15 residues. Germline values: CDR1 SGHTA, CDR2 FQGNSA. The CDR3: CASSYFAGGEETQYF. In DNA, the CDR3 is TGTGCCAGCAGCTACTTTGCGGGGGGTGAAGAGACCCAGTACTTC.

A single count supports this clone. V and J are TRBV6-6 and TRBJ2-4; 7 nucleotides agree with TRBD2. Germline V gene data show CDR1 as MNHNY and CDR2 as SVGAGI (reference sequence). V lost 7 bases and J lost 7; bases outside the gene matches: 7. The CDR3 extends over 13 amino acids. The CDR3 DNA sequence: TGTGCCAGCACCCCTGGGGGGGAGAACATTCAGTACTTC. As protein: CASTPGGENIQYF.

The chain is built from TRBV19 and TRBJ1-2; TRBD1 aligns across 11 bases. The V segment lost 6 bases and the J segment 8 bases; nucleotides outside the gene matches: 5. The CDR3 has 13 residues. Per the germline V gene, CDR1 is LNHDA and CDR2 is SQIVND (reference sequence). The CDR3 coding sequence is TGTGCCAGTAGCCGCGGGACAGGGGGAGGCTACACCTTC. Its translation: CASSRGTGGGYTF.